This paragraph reports one T cell receptor beta chain. The sample comes from a study of tumor-infiltrating lymphocytes in localized non-small cell lung cancer. The table came from immunoSEQ multiplex PCR; TCRdb's copy has only in-frame clones and leaves some out. The sample has roughly 16,000 clones, around 73% seen once. In germline, CDR1 is MNHEY, CDR2 SVGAGI. The CDR3 consists of 14 residues. Trimming took 3 bases from V and 1 from J, leaving 9 bases between them. This TCR was sampled from a human donor with non-small cell lung cancer. The sample was lung tumor tissue. The chain uses TRBV6-5 and TRBJ1-1; no clear D gene. The CDR3 is CASSYGEPNTEAFF. The CDR3 coding sequence is TGTGCCAGCAGTTATGGGGAGCCGAACACTGAAGCTTTCTTT.